This is a list of T cell receptor beta chains from one sample in a study of cytomegalovirus exposure and HLA in healthy donors. Clones were read by immunoSEQ multiplex PCR, and TCRdb kept only the in-frame ones, dropping some. The listing records 100,000 to 150,000 clones. The material sequenced was PBMCs. The receptors come from a woman aged 40 to 49 in good health and CMV-seropositive. The CDR3 runs from the conserved cysteine through the conserved F or W. The D gene is left open where the match is weak.

j_call v_call d_call cdr3_nt cdr3_aa
TRBJ2-7 TRBV6-5 . TGTGCCAGCAGTTTCTCCCGGGGGTACGAGCAGTACTTC CASSFSRGYEQYF
TRBJ2-3 TRBV15 TRBD2 TGTGCCACCCGCGAAGCGGGACGTACTATGGGGCCAGATACGCAGTATTTT CATREAGRTMGPDTQYF
TRBJ1-1 TRBV28 TRBD1 TGTGCCAGCAGTTTTAAAGGGGACAGCACTGAAGCTTTCTTT CASSFKGDSTEAFF
TRBJ1-1 TRBV5-1 TRBD1 TGCGCCAGCGAACAGGGGGCGAACACTGAAGCTTTCTTT CASEQGANTEAFF
TRBJ1-6 TRBV10-2 TRBD1 TGCGCCAGCAGTCAGGTCACAGGGGGCCGATCACCCCTCCACTTT CASSQVTGGRSPLHF
TRBJ2-7 TRBV5-4 TRBD1 TGTGCCAGCAGCCCCGGGACAGGGATTTTTGACGAGCAGTACTTC CASSPGTGIFDEQYF
TRBJ1-5 TRBV7-8 . TGTGCCAGCAGCCTCATTCCGTACAGGGAAGGAAGGAATCAGCCCCAGCATTTT CASSLIPYREGRNQPQHF
TRBJ2-7 TRBV6-5 . TGTGCCAGCAGTCGTCTCGTCTCCTACGAGCAGTACTTC CASSRLVSYEQYF
TRBJ2-7 TRBV29-1 . TGCAGCTCCCGGGACACCTCCTACGAGCAGTACTTC CSSRDTSYEQYF
TRBJ2-7 TRBV18 TRBD2 TGTGCCAGCTCACCACGATCAGGGACTAGCGGGAGGAGTCGCGAGCAGTACTTC CASSPRSGTSGRSREQYF
TRBJ2-1 TRBV11-2 TRBD2 TGTGCCAGCAGCTTACTAGCGGGGTACTCCTACAATGAGCAGTTCTTC CASSLLAGYSYNEQFF